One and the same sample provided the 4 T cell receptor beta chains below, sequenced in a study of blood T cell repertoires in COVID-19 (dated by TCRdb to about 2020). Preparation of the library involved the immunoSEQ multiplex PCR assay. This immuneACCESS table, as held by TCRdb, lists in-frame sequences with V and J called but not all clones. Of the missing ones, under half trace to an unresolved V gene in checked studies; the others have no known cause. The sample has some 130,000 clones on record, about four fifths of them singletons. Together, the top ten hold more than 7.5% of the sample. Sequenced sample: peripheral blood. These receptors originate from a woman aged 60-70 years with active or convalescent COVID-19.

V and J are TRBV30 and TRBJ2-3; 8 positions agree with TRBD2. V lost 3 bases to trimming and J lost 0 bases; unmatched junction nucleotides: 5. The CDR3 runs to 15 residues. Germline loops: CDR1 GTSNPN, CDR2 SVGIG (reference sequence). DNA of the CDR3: TGTGCCTGGAGGGAACTAGCGGAAAGCACAGATACGCAGTATTTT. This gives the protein CAWRELAESTDTQYF.

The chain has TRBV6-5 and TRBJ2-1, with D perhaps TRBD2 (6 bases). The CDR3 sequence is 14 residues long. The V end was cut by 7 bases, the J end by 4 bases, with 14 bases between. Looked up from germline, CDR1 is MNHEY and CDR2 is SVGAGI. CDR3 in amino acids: CASNLIGTYNEQFF. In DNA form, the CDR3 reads TGTGCCAGCAACCTAATAGGGACTTACAATGAGCAGTTCTTC.

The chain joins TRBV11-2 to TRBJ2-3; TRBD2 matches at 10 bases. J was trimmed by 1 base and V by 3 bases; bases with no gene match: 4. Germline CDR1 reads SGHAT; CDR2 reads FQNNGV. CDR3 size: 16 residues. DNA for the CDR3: TGTGCCAGCAGCTTGTCCAGCGGGGGGGGCACAGATACGCAGTATTTT. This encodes CASSLSSGGGTDTQYF.

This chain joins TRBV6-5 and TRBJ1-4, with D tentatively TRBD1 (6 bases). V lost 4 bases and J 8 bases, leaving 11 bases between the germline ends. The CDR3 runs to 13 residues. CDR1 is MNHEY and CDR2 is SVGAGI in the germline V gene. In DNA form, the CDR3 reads TGTGCCAGCAGTTGGGGGCGAAGGGAAAAACTGTTTTTT. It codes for CASSWGRREKLFF.